A selection of T cell receptor beta chains follows, all from one sample in a study of blood T cells in healthy people across ages. TCRdb re-called the 5' RACE reads through MiXCR, storing one row per CDR3 protein. The data contain some 750,000 distinct CDR3 sequences, about a fifth of them singletons. Sequenced input: blood. These TCRs come from a man aged 65 to 85 in good health. The CDR3 runs from the conserved cysteine through the conserved F or W. The D gene is left open where the match is weak. Only some rows state a clone size, as once, few, many or a class for expanded clones.

len	abundance	d_gene	j_gene	v_gene	CDR3aa	CDR3nt
17	-	TRBD2	TRBJ2-3	TRBV12-3/TRBV12-4	CASSSQRGRARTDTQYF	TGTGCCAGCAGTTCCCAACGCGGGAGGGCGAGGACAGATACGCAGTATTTT
15	few	-	TRBJ2-5	TRBV6-5	CASKMVGGLGETQYF	TGTGCCAGCAAAATGGTAGGGGGTTTGGGAGAGACCCAGTACTTC
15	-	TRBD1	TRBJ2-7	TRBV28	CASSLSGTGAYEQYF	TGTGCCAGCAGTTTATCCGGGACAGGGGCCTACGAGCAGTACTTC
14	-	TRBD1	TRBJ2-1	TRBV2	CASSDGTGMNEQFF	TGTGCCAGCAGTGACGGGACAGGGATGAATGAGCAGTTCTTC
17	few	TRBD2	TRBJ2-3	TRBV20-1	CSARERPGGFGTDTQYF	TGCAGTGCTAGAGAGCGCCCGGGGGGTTTTGGCACAGATACGCAGTATTTT
14	few	TRBD2	TRBJ2-1	TRBV12-5	CASGLQGGIDEQFF	TGTGCTAGTGGTCTCCAGGGAGGGATAGATGAGCAGTTCTTC
13	few	-	TRBJ1-2	TRBV6-6	CASSYLSNYGYTF	TGTGCCAGCAGTTATCTGTCGAACTATGGCTACACCTTC
14	few	-	TRBJ1-2	TRBV30	CAWRKQGTDYGYTF	TGTGCCTGGAGGAAGCAGGGAACGGACTATGGCTACACCTTC
15	few	TRBD1	TRBJ1-4	TRBV19	CASSTGQGFNEKLFF	TGTGCCAGTAGTACCGGACAGGGTTTTAATGAAAAACTGTTTTTT
16	-	-	TRBJ1-2	TRBV29-1	CSVQTPSGHINYGYTF	TGCAGCGTCCAGACCCCTTCGGGACATATTAACTATGGCTACACCTTC
16	-	TRBD2	TRBJ2-5	TRBV20-1	CSARVGIAGNQETQYF	TGCAGTGCTAGAGTCGGAATAGCGGGGAACCAAGAGACCCAGTACTTC
14	-	-	TRBJ1-5	TRBV12-3/TRBV12-4	CASSRDYSNQPQHF	TGTGCCAGCAGCCGAGACTATAGCAATCAGCCCCAGCATTTT
16	-	TRBD2	TRBJ2-5	TRBV12-3/TRBV12-4	CASSFLVAGVQETQYF	TGTGCCAGCAGTTTCTTGGTAGCGGGGGTCCAAGAGACCCAGTACTTC
15	few	-	TRBJ1-4	TRBV7-6	CASSLGSGIREKLFF	TGTGCCAGCAGCTTAGGCTCTGGGATAAGGGAAAAACTGTTTTTT
11	-	-	TRBJ2-7	TRBV20-1	CSAAQVPKQYF	TGCAGTGCGGCCCAAGTCCCCAAGCAGTACTTC
14	-	-	TRBJ1-2	TRBV4-1	CASSQDKAGYGYTF	TGCGCCAGCAGCCAAGATAAGGCAGGCTATGGCTACACCTTC
15	few	TRBD2	TRBJ2-1	TRBV6-1	CASSEPGGRMHEQFF	TGTGCCAGCAGTGAACCTGGCGGGAGGATGCATGAGCAGTTCTTC
15	few	-	TRBJ2-2	TRBV6-4	CASSDSSPGAGELFF	TGTGCCAGCAGTGACTCGAGCCCAGGCGCCGGGGAGCTGTTTTTT
11	few	-	TRBJ2-5	TRBV29-1	CSVAISETQYF	TGCAGCGTTGCTATCTCGGAGACCCAGTACTTC
16	few	-	TRBJ1-4	TRBV13	CASSFGSRGPNEKLFF	TGTGCCAGCAGCTTTGGCAGTCGAGGGCCTAATGAAAAACTGTTTTTT
16	-	TRBD2	TRBJ2-1	TRBV20-1	CSASSGNLAGVDEQFF	TGCAGTGCTTCCTCGGGCAATCTAGCGGGGGTGGATGAGCAGTTCTTC
15	few	-	TRBJ2-4	TRBV5-1	CASSPDRLAKNIQYF	TGCGCCAGCAGCCCGGACAGACTAGCCAAAAACATTCAGTACTTC
14	few	-	TRBJ1-2	TRBV7-9	CASSLNRGDYGYTF	TGTGCCAGCAGCCTAAATCGGGGGGACTATGGCTACACCTTC
13	many	-	TRBJ2-5	TRBV7-3	CASSPGHQGTQYF	TGTGCCAGCAGCCCGGGACACCAAGGGACCCAGTACTTC
13	few	-	TRBJ2-5	TRBV18	CSGQSGIKETQYF	TGTTCGGGCCAAAGTGGGATCAAAGAGACCCAGTACTTC
15	-	TRBD2	TRBJ2-7	TRBV20-1	CSARDASGSLYEQYF	TGCAGTGCTAGAGATGCCAGCGGGAGTCTCTACGAGCAGTACTTC
14	few	-	TRBJ2-4	TRBV20-1	CSARDRDALNIQYF	TGCAGTGCTAGAGATAGGGACGCACTAAACATTCAGTACTTC
16	few	-	TRBJ2-2	TRBV20-1	CSARVRGALTTGELFF	TGCAGTGCTAGAGTGAGGGGGGCGCTGACCACCGGGGAGCTGTTTTTT
12	few	-	TRBJ2-5	TRBV29-1	CSVERESETQYF	TGCAGCGTTGAAAGGGAATCGGAGACCCAGTACTTC
13	-	-	TRBJ1-2	TRBV2	CASSDRQEYGYTF	TGTGCCAGCAGTGACCGCCAAGAATATGGCTACACCTTC
13	few	-	TRBJ1-1	TRBV6-5	CAGQKTRETEAFF	TGTGCCGGTCAAAAAACCCGGGAGACTGAAGCTTTCTTT
13	few	-	TRBJ2-5	TRBV3-1	CASSQDGGETQYF	TGTGCCAGCAGCCAAGATGGTGGGGAGACCCAGTACTTC
12	-	-	TRBJ2-1	TRBV7-9	CASSFFFNEQFF	TGTGCCAGCAGCTTCTTCTTCAATGAGCAGTTCTTC